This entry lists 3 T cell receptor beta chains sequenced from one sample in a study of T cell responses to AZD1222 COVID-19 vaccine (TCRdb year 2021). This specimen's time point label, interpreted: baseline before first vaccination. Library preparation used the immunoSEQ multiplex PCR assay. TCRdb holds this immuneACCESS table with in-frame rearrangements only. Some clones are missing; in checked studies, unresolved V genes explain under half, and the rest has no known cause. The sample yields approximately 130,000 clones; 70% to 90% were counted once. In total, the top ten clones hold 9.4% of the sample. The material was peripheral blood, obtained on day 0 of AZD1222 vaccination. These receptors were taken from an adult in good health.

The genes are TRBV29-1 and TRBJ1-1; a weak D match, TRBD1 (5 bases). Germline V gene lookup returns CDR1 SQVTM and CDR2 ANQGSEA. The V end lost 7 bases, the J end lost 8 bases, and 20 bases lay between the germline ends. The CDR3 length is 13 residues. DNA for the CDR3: TGCAGCGCACCCGAGGGGTACCGATCCGAAGCTTTCTTT. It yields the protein CSAPEGYRSEAFF. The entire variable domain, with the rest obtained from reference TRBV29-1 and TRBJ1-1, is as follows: SAVISQKPSRDICQRGTSLTIQCQVDSQVTMMFWYRQQPGQSLTLIATANQGSEATYESGFVIDKFPISRPNLTFSTLTVSNMSPEDSSIYLCSAPEGYRSEAFFGQGTRLTVV.

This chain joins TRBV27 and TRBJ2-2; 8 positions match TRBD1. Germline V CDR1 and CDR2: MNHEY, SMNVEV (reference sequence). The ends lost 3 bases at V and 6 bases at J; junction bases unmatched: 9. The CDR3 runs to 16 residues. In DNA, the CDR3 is TGTGCCAGCAGTTTGGGCAGGGGGCGAGTTCCCGGGGAGCTGTTTTTT. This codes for CASSLGRGRVPGELFF.

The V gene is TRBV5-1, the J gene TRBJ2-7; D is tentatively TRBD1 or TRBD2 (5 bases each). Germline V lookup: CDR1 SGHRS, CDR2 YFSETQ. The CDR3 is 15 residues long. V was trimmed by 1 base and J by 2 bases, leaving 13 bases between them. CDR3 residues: CASSLQGRGTYEQYF. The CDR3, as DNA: TGCGCCAGCAGCTTGCAGGGCCGGGGAACCTACGAGCAGTACTTC. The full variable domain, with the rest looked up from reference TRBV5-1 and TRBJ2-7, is KAGVTQTPRYLIKTRGQQVTLSCSPISGHRSVSWYQQTPGQGLQFLFEYFSETQRNKGNFPGRFSGRQFSNSRSEMNVSTLELGDSALYLCASSLQGRGTYEQYFGPGTRLTVT.